This T cell receptor (beta chain) was observed in a study of OX40 agonist ivuxolimab in advanced cancers. Study-level background: The drug used for patients, ivuxolimab, was an agonistic anti-OX40 (CD134) antibody. Cancers in dose escalation were hepatocellular, melanoma, renal cell and head and neck. Earlier anti-PD-1, anti-PD-L1 or anti-CTLA-4 therapy was permitted; about 39% had received some.

Study-wide findings and caveats: Antigen specificity of clonally expanded peripheral T cells was not established.

The CDR3 has 15 amino acids. Between the trimmed V and J ends, which lost 2 bases and 4 bases, there was a span of 13 bases. The germline V gene has CDR1 LNHNV and CDR2 YYDKDF (reference sequence). Worth noting for this clone: Its antigen is unidentified.

Profiled with immunoSEQ multiplex PCR; TCRdb holds only in-frame clones, not every one. Among 6,500 to 7,000 clones listed, around 82% were seen once. The gene calls are TRBV15 and TRBJ2-3, with a weak D call TRBD2 (6 bases). The source is an adult with an advanced solid tumor such as melanoma, head and neck, liver or kidney cancer. The source material was CD4+ or CD8+ T cells sorted from blood, sampled in a trial of the OX40 agonist ivuxolimab. The CDR3 nucleotides are TGTGCCACCAGCAGAACGGCGGAGGGGCCAGATACGCAGTATTTT. It translates to CATSRTAEGPDTQYF. Combining the CDR3 with reference TRBV15 and TRBJ2-3 gives the whole variable domain DAMVIQNPRYQVTQFGKPVTLSCSQTLNHNVMYWYQQKSSQAPKLLFHYYDKDFNNEADTPDNFQSRRPNTSFCFLDIRSPGLGDTAMYLCATSRTAEGPDTQYFGPGTRLTVL.